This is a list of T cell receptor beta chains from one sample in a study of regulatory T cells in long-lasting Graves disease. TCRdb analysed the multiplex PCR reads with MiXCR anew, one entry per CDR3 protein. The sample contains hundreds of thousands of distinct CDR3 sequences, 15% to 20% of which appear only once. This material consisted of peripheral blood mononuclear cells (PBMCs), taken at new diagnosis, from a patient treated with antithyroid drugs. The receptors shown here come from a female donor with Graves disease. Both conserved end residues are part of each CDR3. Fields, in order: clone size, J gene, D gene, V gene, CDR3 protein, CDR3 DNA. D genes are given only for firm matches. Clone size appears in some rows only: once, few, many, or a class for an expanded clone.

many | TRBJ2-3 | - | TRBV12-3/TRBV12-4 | CASSLLQGGTDTQYF | TGTGCCAGCAGTTTACTACAGGGAGGCACAGATACGCAGTATTTT
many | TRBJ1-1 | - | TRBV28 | CASSPSARAEAFF | TGTGCCAGCAGTCCCTCCGCCCGTGCTGAAGCTTTCTTT
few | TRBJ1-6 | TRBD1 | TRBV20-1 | CSARETDRGPSYSPLHF | TGCAGTGCTAGAGAAACGGACAGGGGCCCGTCCTATTCACCCCTCCACTTT
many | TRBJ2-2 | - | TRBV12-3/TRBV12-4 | CASSLLPLGLLKELFF | TGTGCCAGCAGTCTCCTACCCCTCGGCCTTCTTAAGGAGCTGTTTTTT
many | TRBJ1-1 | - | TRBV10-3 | CAISDNLGGGTEAFF | TGTGCCATCAGTGACAATTTGGGGGGTGGCACTGAAGCTTTCTTT
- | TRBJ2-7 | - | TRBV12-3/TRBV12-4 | CASSLLGHPSYEQYF | TGTGCCAGCAGTTTATTGGGACACCCTTCCTACGAGCAGTACTTC
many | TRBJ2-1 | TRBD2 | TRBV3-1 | CASSQVRTSGSSYEQFF | TGTGCCAGCAGCCAAGTTAGGACTAGCGGGAGTAGCTATGAGCAGTTCTTC
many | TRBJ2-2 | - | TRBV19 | CASRPLGVGSTGELFF | TGTGCCAGTAGGCCCCTCGGGGTGGGGAGCACCGGGGAGCTGTTTTTT
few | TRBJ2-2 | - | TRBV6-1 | CASSPRGELFF | TGTGCCAGCAGCCCGAGGGGGGAGCTGTTTTTT
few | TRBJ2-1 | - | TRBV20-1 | CSARRVGGNEQFF | TGCAGTGCTAGACGTGTTGGTGGCAATGAGCAGTTCTTC
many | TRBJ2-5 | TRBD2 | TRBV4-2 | CASSQVGSGSPETQYF | TGTGCCAGCAGCCAAGTGGGTAGCGGGAGCCCAGAGACCCAGTACTTC
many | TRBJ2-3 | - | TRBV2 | CASSDRRTERTDTQYF | TGTGCCAGCAGCGACAGGCGGACCGAGCGCACAGATACGCAGTATTTT
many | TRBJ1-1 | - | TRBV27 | CASNVDSSNTEAFF | TGTGCCAGCAACGTAGACAGCTCAAACACTGAAGCTTTCTTT
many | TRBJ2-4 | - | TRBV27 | CASSLRLVQGITKNIQYF | TGTGCCAGCAGTTTACGTTTAGTGCAGGGGATCACCAAAAACATTCAGTACTTC
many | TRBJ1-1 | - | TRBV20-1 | CSASITMNTEAFF | TGCAGTGCTAGTATCACAATGAACACTGAAGCTTTCTTT
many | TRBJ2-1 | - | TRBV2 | CASSVQGSITSSYNEQFF | TGTGCCAGCAGTGTGCAGGGGTCCATCACAAGCTCCTACAATGAGCAGTTCTTC
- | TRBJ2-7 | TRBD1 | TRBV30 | CAWSFGTVYEQYF | TGTGCCTGGAGTTTTGGGACAGTCTACGAGCAGTACTTC
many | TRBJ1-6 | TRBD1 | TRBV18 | CASSPTTGDKSPLHF | TGTGCCAGCTCACCGACGACAGGGGACAAGTCACCCCTCCACTTT